This note documents a single TCR beta chain sequence. The CDR3 covers 14 residues. Trimming pared 8 bases from V and 1 base from J, leaving 13 bases between. Per germline, CDR1 LGHDT and CDR2 YNNKEL (reference sequence). These data are taken from a study of blood T cell repertoires in COVID-19. Study background: T cells, B-cell-depleted T cells, or PBMCs provided the cDNA or gDNA that served as material.

Original methodology: Estimation of nucleated cell counts relied on the amplification of reference gene primers. The repertoire was sequenced with immunoSEQ multiplex PCR; TCRdb's copy has only in-frame clones and lacks some. V, J and clone size reflect that table, while D and trimming were determined from the DNA. The sample shows under 150,000 clones, roughly 87% of them seen only once. Self-reported history from a screening survey and questionnaire set each donor's cohort. The study counted Cohort 3 donors as recovered given two negative PCRs, clearance, or symptom resolution. The sequence was collected from a young man who had recovered from COVID-19. The chain employs TRBV3-1 (or the pseudogene TRBV3-2) and TRBJ2-3; a weak D match, TRBD1 (6 bases). Sample: PBMCs or T cells enriched from blood (not recorded which). The CDR3 region is CASSPGVGTDTQYF. CDR3 DNA: TGTGCCAGCTCCCCAGGGGTGGGCACAGATACGCAGTATTTT.